This T cell receptor beta chain was sequenced during a study of post-analysis software for immune sequencing data. Study-wide results and caveats: Under the F measure, samples that were prepared in one batch clustered strongly together. About five TRBV segments, including TRBV5-6, TRBV5-1 and TRBV20-1, were more frequent in patients than controls. A significant reduction in normalized Chao1 diversity was observed in multiple sclerosis patients versus controls.

The V gene's germline CDR1 is SGHTA and CDR2 FQGNSA. CDR3 size: 16 residues. J lost 0 bases, V lost 5 bases, and 8 bases had no gene match. This clonotype was counted a few times. As yet, its antigen is unknown. Included in the TCR beta cDNA libraries were unique molecular identifiers. Input populations of about 1 to 11 million T cells gave rise to around 480,000 cDNA molecules. TCRdb reprocessed the PCR reads via MiXCR and lists one record per CDR3 protein. The sample records some 890,000 distinct CDR3 sequences, roughly 50% being singletons. The V call is TRBV7-2, the J call TRBJ2-3, with 7 bases lining up with TRBD1. The sample was blood. This receptor was taken from a girl aged 5 to 17 with multiple sclerosis. CDR3 DNA sequence: TGTGCCAGCAGCGCCCGACAGGGTGGGAGCACAGATACGCAGTATTTT. Translation: CASSARQGGSTDTQYF.